This TCR beta chain was captured in a study of blood T cell repertoires in COVID-19. The germline V gene has CDR1 LNHDA and CDR2 SQIVND (reference sequence). V lost 2 bases to trimming and J lost 0 bases, with 10 bases between them. This CDR3 contains 15 residues. This table comes from immunoSEQ multiplex PCR, and its TCRdb copy is limited to in-frame clones, with some not included. The repertoire has tens of thousands of clones, about 88% of them found once; the top ten carry 40% to 55%. The chain uses TRBV19 and TRBJ1-2, with a weak D call TRBD1 (5 bases). This sequence originates from a human donor in a cohort sampled during active COVID-19. Sequenced sample: peripheral blood. The CDR3 DNA is TGTGCCAGTAGTATAAACAGGCTCCCTAACTATGGCTACACCTTC. Its protein is CASSINRLPNYGYTF.